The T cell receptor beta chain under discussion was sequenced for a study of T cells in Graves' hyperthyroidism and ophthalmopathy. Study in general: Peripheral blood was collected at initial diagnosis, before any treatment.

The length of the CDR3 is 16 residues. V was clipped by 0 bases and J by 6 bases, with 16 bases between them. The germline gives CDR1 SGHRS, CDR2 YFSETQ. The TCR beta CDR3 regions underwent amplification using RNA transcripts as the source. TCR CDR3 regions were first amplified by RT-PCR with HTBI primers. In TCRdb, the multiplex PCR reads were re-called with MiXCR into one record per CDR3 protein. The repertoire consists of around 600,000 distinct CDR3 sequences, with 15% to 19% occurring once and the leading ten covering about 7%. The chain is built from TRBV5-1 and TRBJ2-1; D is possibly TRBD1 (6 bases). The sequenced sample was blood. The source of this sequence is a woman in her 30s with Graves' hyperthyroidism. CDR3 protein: CASSLEGGLGGNEQFF. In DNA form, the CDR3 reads TGCGCCAGCAGCTTGGAGGGTGGGCTAGGGGGCAATGAGCAGTTCTTC.